One TCR beta chain is described in this entry. No antigen is known for it. The data were taken from a study of T cell repertoires in cytomegalovirus infection. Study-level background: Evidence of both CMV infection and a matching HLA type came from public TCR beta signatures.

TCRdb fed the reads into MiXCR, producing one record per CDR3 protein. The repertoire includes under 600,000 distinct CDR3 sequences, 16% of them detected once, and about 24% sits in the top ten. The length of the CDR3 is 15 residues. Germline V gene data show CDR1 as SGHDN and CDR2 as FVKESK. Trimming took 4 bases from V and 4 from J; bases not matched to a gene: 6. Overall study findings and caveats: CMV carriers having the relevant HLA were flagged by cumulative public TCR beta family frequency. Clonotype analysis showed dominance of the ex vivo response by HLA-C-restricted CMV-specific TCR beta clonotypes.

The rearrangement uses TRBV14 and TRBJ1-2, with 10 bases fitting TRBD1. The specimen was CD8+ T cells from PBMCs. The sequence was obtained from a human donor in good health (CMV status not recorded). Some clones in this sample may be carry-over from other donors' samples. CDR3: CASSLNGQGVYGYTF. CDR3 nucleotides: TGTGCCAGCAGCCTGAACGGACAGGGGGTCTATGGCTACACCTTC.